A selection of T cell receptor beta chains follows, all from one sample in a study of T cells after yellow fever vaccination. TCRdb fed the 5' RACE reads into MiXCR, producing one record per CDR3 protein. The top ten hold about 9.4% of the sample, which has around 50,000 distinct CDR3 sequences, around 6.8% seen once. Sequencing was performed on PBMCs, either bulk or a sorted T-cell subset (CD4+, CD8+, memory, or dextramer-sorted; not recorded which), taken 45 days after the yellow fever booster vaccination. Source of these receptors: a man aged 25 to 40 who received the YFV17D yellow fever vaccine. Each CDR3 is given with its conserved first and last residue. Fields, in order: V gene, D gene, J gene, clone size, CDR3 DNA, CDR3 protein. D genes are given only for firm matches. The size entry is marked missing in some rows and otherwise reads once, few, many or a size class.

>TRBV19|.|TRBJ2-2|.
TGTGCCAGTAGTGCCGGGGCTAAGGTGAAGGTGTTTTTT
CASSAGAKVKVFF
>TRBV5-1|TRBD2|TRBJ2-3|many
TGCGCCAGCAGTACAGCGGGAAGAATCACAGATACGCAGTATTTT
CASSTAGRITDTQYF
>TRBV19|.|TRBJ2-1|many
TGTGCCAGTAGCAAATTCGGGGGAGGCTCCTACAATGAGCAGTTCTTC
CASSKFGGGSYNEQFF
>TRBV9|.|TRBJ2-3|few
TGTGCCAGCAGCCCACGATCTGAGACAGATACGCAGTATTTT
CASSPRSETDTQYF
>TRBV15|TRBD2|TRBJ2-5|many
TGTGCCACCAGCAAAAACGGACTAGCGGATGAGACCCAGTACTTC
CATSKNGLADETQYF
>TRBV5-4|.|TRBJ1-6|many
TGTGCCAGCAGCTCAAAAGGGAACTATAATTCACCCCTCCACTTT
CASSSKGNYNSPLHF
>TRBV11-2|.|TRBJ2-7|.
TGTGCCAGCAGCTTGCTGACAACCTACGAGCAGTACTTC
CASSLLTTYEQYF
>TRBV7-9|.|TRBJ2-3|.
TGTGCCAGCAGCTGGAGGGGCCCAGATACGCAGTATTTT
CASSWRGPDTQYF
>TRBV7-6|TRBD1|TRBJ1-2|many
TGTGCCAGCAGCTCAGGACAGGGCCGAGGTGGCTACACCTTC
CASSSGQGRGGYTF
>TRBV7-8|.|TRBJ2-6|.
TGTGCCAGAGCGCCCCCTGGGGCCAACGTCCTGACTTTC
CARAPPGANVLTF
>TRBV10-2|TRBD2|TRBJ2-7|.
TGCGCCAGCAGTGAAGGCGGGAGAGGGTACGAGCAGTACTTC
CASSEGGRGYEQYF
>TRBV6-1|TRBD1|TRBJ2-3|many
TGTGCCAGCAAGAAAGGACAGGGAGTCTCCACAGATACGCAGTATTTT
CASKKGQGVSTDTQYF
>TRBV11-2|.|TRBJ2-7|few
TGTGCCAGCAGCCCGCTGACCCGCGAGCAGTACTTC
CASSPLTREQYF
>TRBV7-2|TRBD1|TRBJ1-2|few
TGTGCCAGCAGCCCTTTCTCCGGGACAGGGGGATCTGGCTACACCTTC
CASSPFSGTGGSGYTF
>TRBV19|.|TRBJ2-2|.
TGTGCCAGTAGTATAGTTGGAACCGGGGAGCTGTTTTTT
CASSIVGTGELFF
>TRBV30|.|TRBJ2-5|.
TGTGCCTGGAGTGGACAGCCAAACCAAGAGACCCAGTACTTC
CAWSGQPNQETQYF
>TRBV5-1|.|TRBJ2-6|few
TGCGCCAGCAGCACCGCCCCGGTCTCTGGGGCCAACGTCCTGACTTTC
CASSTAPVSGANVLTF
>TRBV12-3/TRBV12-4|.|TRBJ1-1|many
TGTGCCAGCAGTTTAGGGGACGAAGCTTTCTTT
CASSLGDEAFF
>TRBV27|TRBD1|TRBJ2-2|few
TGTGCCAGCAGTTCCAGGGGGCGAGACACCGGGGAGCTGTTTTTT
CASSSRGRDTGELFF
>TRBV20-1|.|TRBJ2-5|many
TGCAGTGCGAGACGAGGGGCAGAGACCCAGTACTTC
CSARRGAETQYF
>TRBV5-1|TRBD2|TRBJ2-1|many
TGCGCCAGCAGCCCTCAGGCGGGAGGGCCCGGCGGTGAGCAGTTCTTC
CASSPQAGGPGGEQFF
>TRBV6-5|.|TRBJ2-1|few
TGTGCCAGCAGGGCCAGGGAAACCTACAATGAGCAGTTCTTC
CASRARETYNEQFF
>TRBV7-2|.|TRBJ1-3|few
TGTGCCAGCAGCTTAAATGGGTTCGTCTCTGGAAACACCATATATTTT
CASSLNGFVSGNTIYF
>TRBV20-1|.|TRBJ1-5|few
TGCAGTGCTCAGGACACTAGCAATCAGCCCCAGCATTTT
CSAQDTSNQPQHF
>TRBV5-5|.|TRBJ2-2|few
TGTGCCAGCAGCTTGGCCTACAACCGGGCTCCGAGCGGGGAGCTGTTTTTT
CASSLAYNRAPSGELFF
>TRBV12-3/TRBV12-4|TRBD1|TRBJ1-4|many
TGTGCCAGCAGTTTAGGGACAGGGAAACCGGACGAAAAACTGTTTTTT
CASSLGTGKPDEKLFF
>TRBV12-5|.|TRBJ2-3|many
TGTGCTAGTGGTTTGGTAGGGTATACGCAGTATTTT
CASGLVGYTQYF
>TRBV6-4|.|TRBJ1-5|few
TGTGCCAGCAGTGAAGGGGCAGGCCAGCCCCAGCATTTT
CASSEGAGQPQHF
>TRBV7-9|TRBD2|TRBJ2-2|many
TGTGCCAGCAGGCTCGTGCGGGAGTCCGGGGAGCTGTTTTTT
CASRLVRESGELFF
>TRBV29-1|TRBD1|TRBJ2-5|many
TGCAGCGGGACCGGGGGACAGGGTGCATTGGAGACCCAGTACTTC
CSGTGGQGALETQYF
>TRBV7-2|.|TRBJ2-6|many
TGTGCCAGCAGCCTACTAGGATCCTCCTCCGGGGCCAACGTCCTGACTTTC
CASSLLGSSSGANVLTF
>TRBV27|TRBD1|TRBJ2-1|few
TGTGCCAGCAGAGCCGGACCGGGACAGGGCAATAATGAGCAGTTCTTC
CASRAGPGQGNNEQFF
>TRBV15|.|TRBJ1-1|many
TGTGCCACCAGCAGAGATGCGGGCCGGAACACTGAAGCTTTCTTT
CATSRDAGRNTEAFF
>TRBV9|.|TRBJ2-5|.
TGTGCCAGCAGCGTTTATGGGGAGACCCAGTACTTC
CASSVYGETQYF
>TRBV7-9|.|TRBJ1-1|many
TGTGCCAGCAGCTTAGCGCGAGGGGCCGGGATAGCTTTCTTT
CASSLARGAGIAFF
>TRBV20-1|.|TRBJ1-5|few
TGCAGTGCTAGTCGGGGGATTAGCAATCAGCCCCAGCATTTT
CSASRGISNQPQHF
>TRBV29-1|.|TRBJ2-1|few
TGCAGCGTAGGGTTGTGGAGATCAGATGAGCAGTTCTTC
CSVGLWRSDEQFF
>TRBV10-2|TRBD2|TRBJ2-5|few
TGCGCCAGCAGTGATCCTAGCGGGGGCCAAGAGACCCAGTACTTC
CASSDPSGGQETQYF
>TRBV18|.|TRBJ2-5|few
TGTGCCAGCTCACCCATTCTGCGGGACGGCCAAGAGACCCAGTACTTC
CASSPILRDGQETQYF
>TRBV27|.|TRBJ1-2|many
TGTGCCAGCAGCCCCGGACAGTCTTATGGCTACACCTTC
CASSPGQSYGYTF
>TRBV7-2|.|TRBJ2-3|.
TGTGCCAGCAGCATAGCCTCTCTAACGGGTGTGGGCACAGATACGCAGTATTTT
CASSIASLTGVGTDTQYF
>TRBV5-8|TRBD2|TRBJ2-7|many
TGTGCCAGCAGCTTGGGGCGAGGCGGGAGCTACGAGCAGTACTTC
CASSLGRGGSYEQYF
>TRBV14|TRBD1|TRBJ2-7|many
TGTGCCAGCACGAGGGGGACAGGCCACGAGCAGTACTTC
CASTRGTGHEQYF
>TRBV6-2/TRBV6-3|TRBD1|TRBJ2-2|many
TGTGCCAGCAGTTACAGACAGGGGGCGAACACCGGGGAGCTGTTTTTT
CASSYRQGANTGELFF
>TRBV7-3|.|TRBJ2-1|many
TGTGCCAGCAGTTCGATGGGGAGCTCCTACAATGAGCAGTTCTTC
CASSSMGSSYNEQFF
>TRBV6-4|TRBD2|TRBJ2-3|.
TGTGCCAGCAGTGAACGGGGGGAAAGCACAGATACGCAGTATTTT
CASSERGESTDTQYF